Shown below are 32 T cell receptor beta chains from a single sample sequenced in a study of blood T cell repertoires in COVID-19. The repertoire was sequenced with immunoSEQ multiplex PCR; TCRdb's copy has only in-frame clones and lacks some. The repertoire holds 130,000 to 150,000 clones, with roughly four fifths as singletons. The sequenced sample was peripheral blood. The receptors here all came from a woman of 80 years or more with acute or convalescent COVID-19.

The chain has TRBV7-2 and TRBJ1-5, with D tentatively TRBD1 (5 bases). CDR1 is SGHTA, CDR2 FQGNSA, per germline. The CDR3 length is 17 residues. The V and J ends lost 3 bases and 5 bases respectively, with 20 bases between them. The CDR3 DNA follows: TGTGCCAGCAGCTTTAACCGGGGGGGTGGTGGGTATCAGCCCCAGCATTTT. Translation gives CASSFNRGGGGYQPQHF.

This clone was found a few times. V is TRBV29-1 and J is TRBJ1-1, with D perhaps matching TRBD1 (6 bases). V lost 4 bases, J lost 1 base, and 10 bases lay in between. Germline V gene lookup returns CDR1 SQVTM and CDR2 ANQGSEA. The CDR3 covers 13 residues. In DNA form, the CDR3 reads TGCAGCGTTGGTTCACAGGGGAACACTGAAGCTTTCTTT. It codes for CSVGSQGNTEAFF.

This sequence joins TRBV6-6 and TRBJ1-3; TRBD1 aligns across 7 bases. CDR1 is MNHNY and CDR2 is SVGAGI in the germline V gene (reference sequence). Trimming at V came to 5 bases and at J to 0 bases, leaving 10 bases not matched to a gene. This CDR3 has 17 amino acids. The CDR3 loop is CASSLGGVNYSGNTIYF. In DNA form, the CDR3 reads TGTGCCAGCAGTCTAGGGGGCGTTAATTACTCTGGAAACACCATATATTTT.

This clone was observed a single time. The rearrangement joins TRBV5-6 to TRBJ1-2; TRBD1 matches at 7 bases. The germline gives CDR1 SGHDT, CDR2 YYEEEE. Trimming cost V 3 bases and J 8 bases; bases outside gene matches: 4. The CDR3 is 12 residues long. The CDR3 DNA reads TGTGCCAGCAGCTACAGGGGTGGGGGCTACACCTTC. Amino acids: CASSYRGGGYTF.

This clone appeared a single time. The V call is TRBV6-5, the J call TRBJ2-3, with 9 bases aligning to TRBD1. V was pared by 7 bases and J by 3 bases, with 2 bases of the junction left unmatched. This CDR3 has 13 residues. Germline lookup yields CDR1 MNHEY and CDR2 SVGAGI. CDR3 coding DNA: TGTGCCAGCAAGGGACAGGGAACAGATACGCAGTATTTT. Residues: CASKGQGTDTQYF.

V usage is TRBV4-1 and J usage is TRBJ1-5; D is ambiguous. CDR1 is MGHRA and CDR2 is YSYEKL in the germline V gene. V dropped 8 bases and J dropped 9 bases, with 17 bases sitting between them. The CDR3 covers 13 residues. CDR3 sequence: CASSPPLGRPQHF. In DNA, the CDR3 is TGCGCCAGCTCTCCCCCTCTGGGGAGGCCCCAGCATTTT.

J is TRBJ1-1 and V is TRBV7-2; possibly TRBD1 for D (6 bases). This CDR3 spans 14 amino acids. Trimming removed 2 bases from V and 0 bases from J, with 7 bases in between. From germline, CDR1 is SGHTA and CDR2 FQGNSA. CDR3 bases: TGTGCCAGCAGCTTACAGGGGTTGAACACTGAAGCTTTCTTT. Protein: CASSLQGLNTEAFF.

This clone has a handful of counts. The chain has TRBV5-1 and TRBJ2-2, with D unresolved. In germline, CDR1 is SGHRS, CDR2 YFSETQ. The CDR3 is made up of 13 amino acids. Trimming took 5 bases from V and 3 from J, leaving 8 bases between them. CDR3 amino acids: CASREVDTGELFF. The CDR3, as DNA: TGCGCCAGCAGAGAAGTAGACACCGGGGAGCTGTTTTTT.

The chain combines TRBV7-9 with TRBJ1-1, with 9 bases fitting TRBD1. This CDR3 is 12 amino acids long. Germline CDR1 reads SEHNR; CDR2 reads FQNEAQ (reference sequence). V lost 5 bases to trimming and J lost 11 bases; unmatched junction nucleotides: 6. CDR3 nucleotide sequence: TGTGCCAGCAGCCCGGGGGACAGGGACGCTTTCTTT. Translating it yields CASSPGDRDAFF.

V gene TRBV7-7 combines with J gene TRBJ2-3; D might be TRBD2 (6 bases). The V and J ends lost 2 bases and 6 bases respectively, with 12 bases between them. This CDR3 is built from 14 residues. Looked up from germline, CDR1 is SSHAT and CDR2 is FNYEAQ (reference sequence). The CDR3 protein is CASSLRLGLDTQYF. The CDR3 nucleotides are TGTGCCAGCAGCTTAAGACTAGGGCTGGATACGCAGTATTTT.

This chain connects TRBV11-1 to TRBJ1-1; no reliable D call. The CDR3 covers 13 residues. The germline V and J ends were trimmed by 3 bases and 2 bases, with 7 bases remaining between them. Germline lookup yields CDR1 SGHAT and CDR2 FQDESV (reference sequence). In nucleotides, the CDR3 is TGTGCCAGCAGCTTGACTGTCAACACTGAAGCTTTCTTT. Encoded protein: CASSLTVNTEAFF.

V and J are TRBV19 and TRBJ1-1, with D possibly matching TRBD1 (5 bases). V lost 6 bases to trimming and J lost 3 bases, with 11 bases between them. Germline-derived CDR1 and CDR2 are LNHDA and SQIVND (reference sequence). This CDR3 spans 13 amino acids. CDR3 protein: CASSGQRDTEAFF. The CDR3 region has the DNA TGTGCCAGTAGCGGACAAAGAGACACTGAAGCTTTCTTT.

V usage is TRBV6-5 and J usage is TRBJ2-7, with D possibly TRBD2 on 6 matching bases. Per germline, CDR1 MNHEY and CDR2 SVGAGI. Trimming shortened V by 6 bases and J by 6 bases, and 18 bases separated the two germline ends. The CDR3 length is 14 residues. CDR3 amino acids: CASRPRGGVREQYF. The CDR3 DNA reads TGTGCCAGCAGGCCTAGAGGAGGGGTACGCGAGCAGTACTTC.

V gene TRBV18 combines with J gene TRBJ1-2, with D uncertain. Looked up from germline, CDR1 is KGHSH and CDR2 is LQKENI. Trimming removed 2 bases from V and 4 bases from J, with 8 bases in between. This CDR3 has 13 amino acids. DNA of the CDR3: TGTGCCAGCTCACCAGGCCAGGCCTATGGCTACACCTTC. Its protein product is CASSPGQAYGYTF.

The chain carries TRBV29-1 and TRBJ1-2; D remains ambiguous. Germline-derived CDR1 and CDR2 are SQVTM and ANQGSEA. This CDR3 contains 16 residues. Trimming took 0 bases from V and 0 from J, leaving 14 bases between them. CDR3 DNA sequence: TGCAGCGTTGAAGATTGGTGGGCCGGGGCTAACTATGGCTACACCTTC. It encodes CSVEDWWAGANYGYTF.

The CDR3 sequence: CASSLSGSRGYTF. CDR3 nucleotide sequence: TGTGCCAGCAGCTTATCCGGGTCGCGAGGCTACACCTTC. The chain joins TRBV7-2 to TRBJ1-2; D uncertain. V dropped 2 bases and J dropped 8 bases, with 12 bases sitting between them. Germline V gene sequence: CDR1 SGHTA, CDR2 FQGNSA. The CDR3 totals 13 residues.

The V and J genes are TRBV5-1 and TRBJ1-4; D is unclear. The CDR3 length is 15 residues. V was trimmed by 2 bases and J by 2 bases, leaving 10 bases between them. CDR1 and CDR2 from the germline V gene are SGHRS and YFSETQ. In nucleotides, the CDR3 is TGCGCCAGCAGCTTAGCCCGAGGCACTAATGAAAAACTGTTTTTT. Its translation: CASSLARGTNEKLFF.

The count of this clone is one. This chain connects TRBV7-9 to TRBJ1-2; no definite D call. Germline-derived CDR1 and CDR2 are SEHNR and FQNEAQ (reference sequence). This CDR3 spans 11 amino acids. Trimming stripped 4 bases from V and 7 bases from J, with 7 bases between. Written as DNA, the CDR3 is TGTGCCAGCAGCTCCGACTTTGGCTACACCTTC. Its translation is CASSSDFGYTF.

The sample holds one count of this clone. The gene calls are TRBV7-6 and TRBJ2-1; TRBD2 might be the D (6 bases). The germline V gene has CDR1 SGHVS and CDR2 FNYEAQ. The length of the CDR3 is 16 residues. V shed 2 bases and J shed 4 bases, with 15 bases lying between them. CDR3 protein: CASSLKGDGGYNEQFF. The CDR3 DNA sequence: TGTGCCAGCAGCTTAAAAGGAGACGGGGGTTACAATGAGCAGTTCTTC.

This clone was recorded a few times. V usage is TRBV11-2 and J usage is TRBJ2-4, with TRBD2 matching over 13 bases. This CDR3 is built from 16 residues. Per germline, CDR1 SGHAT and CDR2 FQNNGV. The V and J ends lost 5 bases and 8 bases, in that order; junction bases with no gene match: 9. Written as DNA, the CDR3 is TGTGCCAGCAGCCTCCAGACTAGCGGGGGGAGATACATTCAGTACTTC. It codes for CASSLQTSGGRYIQYF.

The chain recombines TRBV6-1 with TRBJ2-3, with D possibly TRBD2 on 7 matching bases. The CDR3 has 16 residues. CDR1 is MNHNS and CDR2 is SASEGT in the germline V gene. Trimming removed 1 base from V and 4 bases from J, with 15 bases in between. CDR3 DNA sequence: TGTGCCAGCAGTGAAGTTGGAGGGGGGGGCTCAGATACGCAGTATTTT. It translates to CASSEVGGGGSDTQYF.

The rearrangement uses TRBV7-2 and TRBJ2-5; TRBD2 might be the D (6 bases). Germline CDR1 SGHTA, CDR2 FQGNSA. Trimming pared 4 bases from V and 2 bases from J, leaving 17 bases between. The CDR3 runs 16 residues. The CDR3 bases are TGTGCCAGCAGCTCCACCCCGACTAGGCCGCAAGAGACCCAGTACTTC. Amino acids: CASSSTPTRPQETQYF. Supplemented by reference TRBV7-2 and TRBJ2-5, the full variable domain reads GAGVSQSPSNKVTEKGKDVELRCDPISGHTALYWYRQSLGQGLEFLIYFQGNSAPDKSGLPSDRFSAERTGGSVSTLTIQRTQQEDSAVYLCASSSTPTRPQETQYFGPGTRLLVL.

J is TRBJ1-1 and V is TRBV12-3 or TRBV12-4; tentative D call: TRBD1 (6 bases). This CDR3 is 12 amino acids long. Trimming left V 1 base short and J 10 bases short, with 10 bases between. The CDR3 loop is CASSLGGHGAFF. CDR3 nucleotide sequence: TGTGCCAGCAGTTTAGGGGGGCACGGAGCTTTCTTT.

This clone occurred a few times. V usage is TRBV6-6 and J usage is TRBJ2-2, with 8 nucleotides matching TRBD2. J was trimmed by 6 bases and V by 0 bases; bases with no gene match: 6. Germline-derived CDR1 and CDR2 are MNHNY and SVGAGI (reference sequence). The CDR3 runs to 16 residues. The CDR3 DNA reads TGTGCCAGCAGTTACTCCGGCGGGGGGCCGTCCGGGGAGCTGTTTTTT. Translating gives CASSYSGGGPSGELFF.

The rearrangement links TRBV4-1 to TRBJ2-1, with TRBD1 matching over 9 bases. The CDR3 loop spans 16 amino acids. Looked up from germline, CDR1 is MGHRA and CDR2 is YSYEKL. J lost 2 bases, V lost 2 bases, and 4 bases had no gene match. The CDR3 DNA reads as TGCGCCAGCAGCCAACAACGGACAGGGGCCTACAATGAGCAGTTCTTC. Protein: CASSQQRTGAYNEQFF.

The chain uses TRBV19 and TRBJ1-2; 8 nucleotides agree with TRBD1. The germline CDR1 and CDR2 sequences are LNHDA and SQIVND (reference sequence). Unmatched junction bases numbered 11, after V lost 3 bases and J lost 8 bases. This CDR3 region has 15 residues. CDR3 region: CASSIRQGPIGGYTF. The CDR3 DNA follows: TGTGCCAGTAGTATCCGACAGGGGCCCATCGGCGGCTACACCTTC. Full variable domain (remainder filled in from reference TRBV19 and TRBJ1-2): DGGITQSPKYLFRKEGQNVTLSCEQNLNHDAMYWYRQDPGQGLRLIYYSQIVNDFQKGDIAEGYSVSREKKESFPLTVTSAQKNPTAFYLCASSIRQGPIGGYTFGSGTRLTVV.

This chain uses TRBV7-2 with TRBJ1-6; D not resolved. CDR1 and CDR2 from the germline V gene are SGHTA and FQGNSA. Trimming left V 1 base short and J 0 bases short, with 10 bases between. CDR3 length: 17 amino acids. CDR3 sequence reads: CASSLGEGYSYNSPLHF. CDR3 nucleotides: TGTGCCAGCAGCTTAGGAGAGGGTTACTCCTATAATTCACCCCTCCACTTT. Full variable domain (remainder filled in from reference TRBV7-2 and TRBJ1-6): GAGVSQSPSNKVTEKGKDVELRCDPISGHTALYWYRQSLGQGLEFLIYFQGNSAPDKSGLPSDRFSAERTGGSVSTLTIQRTQQEDSAVYLCASSLGEGYSYNSPLHFGNGTRLTVT.

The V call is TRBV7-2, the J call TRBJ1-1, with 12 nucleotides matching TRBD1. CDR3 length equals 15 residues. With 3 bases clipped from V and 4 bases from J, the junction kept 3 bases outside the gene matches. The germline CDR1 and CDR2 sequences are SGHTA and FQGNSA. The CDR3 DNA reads TGTGCCAGCAGCTTTGCGGGACAGGGGGCCACTGAAGCTTTCTTT. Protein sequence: CASSFAGQGATEAFF.

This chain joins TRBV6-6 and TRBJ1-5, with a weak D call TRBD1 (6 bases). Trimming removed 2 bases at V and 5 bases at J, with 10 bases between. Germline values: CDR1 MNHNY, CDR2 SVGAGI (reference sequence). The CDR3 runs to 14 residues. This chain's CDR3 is CASSYGGRDQPQHF. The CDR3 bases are TGTGCCAGCAGTTACGGGGGCAGGGATCAGCCCCAGCATTTT.

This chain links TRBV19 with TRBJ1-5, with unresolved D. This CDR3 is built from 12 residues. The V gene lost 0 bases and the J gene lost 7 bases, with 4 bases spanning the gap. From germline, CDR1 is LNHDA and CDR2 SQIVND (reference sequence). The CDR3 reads CASSIERQPQHF. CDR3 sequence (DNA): TGTGCCAGTAGTATAGAACGGCAGCCCCAGCATTTT. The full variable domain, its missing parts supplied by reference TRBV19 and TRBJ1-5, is DGGITQSPKYLFRKEGQNVTLSCEQNLNHDAMYWYRQDPGQGLRLIYYSQIVNDFQKGDIAEGYSVSREKKESFPLTVTSAQKNPTAFYLCASSIERQPQHFGDGTRLSIL.

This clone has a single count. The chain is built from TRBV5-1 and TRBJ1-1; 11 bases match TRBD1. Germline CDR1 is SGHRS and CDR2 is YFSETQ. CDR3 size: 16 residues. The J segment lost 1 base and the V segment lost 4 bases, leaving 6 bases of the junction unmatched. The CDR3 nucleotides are TGCGCCAGCAGCCAGAGGACAGGGGGCTGGAACACTGAAGCTTTCTTT. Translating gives CASSQRTGGWNTEAFF.

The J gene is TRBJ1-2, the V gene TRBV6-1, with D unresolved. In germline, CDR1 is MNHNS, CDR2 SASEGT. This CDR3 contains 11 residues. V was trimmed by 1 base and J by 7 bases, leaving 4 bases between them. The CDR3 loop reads CASSEGLGYTF. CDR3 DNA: TGTGCCAGCAGTGAAGGGCTTGGCTACACCTTC.